These T cell receptor beta chains were read from a single sample in a study of cytomegalovirus exposure and HLA in healthy donors. Sequenced by immunoSEQ multiplex PCR; TCRdb stores in-frame clones only, minus some. The sample includes more than 80,000 clones, around 85% of them seen just once. Sample: PBMCs. These receptors were collected from a man between 60 and 70 years old in good health and CMV-seronegative. The CDR3 runs from the conserved cysteine through the conserved F or W. Each record gives: CDR3 protein, V gene.

cdr3_aa: CASSLEAGGRTYNEQFF; v_call: TRBV5-1
cdr3_aa: CASSSELGGVNTEAFF; v_call: TRBV5-4
cdr3_aa: CASSLRVGSNIRSYNEQFF; v_call: TRBV7-2
cdr3_aa: CASRNSGGAAHEQFF; v_call: TRBV6-1
cdr3_aa: CASSSVPQGTQFSATNEKLFF; v_call: TRBV18
cdr3_aa: CATSRRTDSPLHF; v_call: TRBV15
cdr3_aa: CAISEIRQGGGTDTQYF; v_call: TRBV10-3
cdr3_aa: CAIRTGGGNTIYF; v_call: TRBV10-3
cdr3_aa: CASSFSEGYPQFF; v_call: TRBV7-8
cdr3_aa: CASRRQGSSTEAFF; v_call: TRBV6-5
cdr3_aa: CASSVQGARNTEAFF; v_call: TRBV2
cdr3_aa: CAISEGLSTDTQYF; v_call: TRBV10-3
cdr3_aa: CASSPDIGNTIYF; v_call: TRBV5-1
cdr3_aa: CATSRDPTGTGRNSPLHF; v_call: TRBV15
cdr3_aa: CASSPRGGAGAGTEAFF; v_call: TRBV5-5
cdr3_aa: CAIQEQSNTGELFF; v_call: TRBV28
cdr3_aa: CASSPVAGGLQETQYF; v_call: TRBV18
cdr3_aa: CASSTLDRINQPQHF; v_call: TRBV5-6
cdr3_aa: CASSPRASPETQYF; v_call: TRBV18
cdr3_aa: CASSARQANSPLHF; v_call: TRBV9
cdr3_aa: CASSEAGTGVTGELFF; v_call: TRBV7-3
cdr3_aa: CASSLWTGVIETQYF; v_call: TRBV5-1
cdr3_aa: CASGNDRGGTEAFF; v_call: TRBV12-5
cdr3_aa: CASSDLGTGWAYEQYF; v_call: TRBV6-4
cdr3_aa: CASQGSGGTGELFF; v_call: TRBV2
cdr3_aa: CASSLNREGSPLHF; v_call: TRBV6-5
cdr3_aa: CASSTRGLRTDTQYF; v_call: TRBV6-5
cdr3_aa: CASSLQGASYGYTF; v_call: TRBV9
cdr3_aa: CASSPGARDYGYTF; v_call: TRBV5-6
cdr3_aa: CAINWGGLRYF; v_call: TRBV6-1
cdr3_aa: CASSQDGGGDNYNEQFF; v_call: TRBV4-3
cdr3_aa: CASSLKHRGNTEAFF; v_call: TRBV5-6
cdr3_aa: CASSLAGGRTEAFF; v_call: TRBV5-4
cdr3_aa: CASSFTTGNYGYTF; v_call: TRBV5-1
cdr3_aa: CASSLSPGGNPNTEAFF; v_call: TRBV11-2
cdr3_aa: CASSARRGASTDTQYF; v_call: TRBV9
cdr3_aa: CASSEARGSYNEQFF; v_call: TRBV7-3
cdr3_aa: CASSLAGTSGGSQYF; v_call: TRBV7-2
cdr3_aa: CAWSSRTSDNEKLFF; v_call: TRBV30
cdr3_aa: CASSSGLSATNEKLFF; v_call: TRBV5-1
cdr3_aa: CASSLMRTLGELFF; v_call: TRBV5-4
cdr3_aa: CASSLGSGGRQPQHF; v_call: TRBV28
cdr3_aa: CASSEERGGYQETQYF; v_call: TRBV11-2